These 13 T cell receptor beta chains were sequenced from one sample in a study of CD4+ T cells in melanoma. Sequencing used immunoSEQ multiplex PCR; TCRdb keeps in-frame clones, though not all of them. The sample shows around 7,000 clones, roughly 51% of them seen only once. Sequencing was carried out using cells from a culture (not recorded whether cultured in vitro). The source of these receptors is a human donor with melanoma.

This chain uses TRBV25-1 with TRBJ2-7; possible D gene TRBD2, 5 bases. The CDR3 is 13 amino acids. V lost 6 bases to trimming and J lost 2 bases, with 11 bases between them. Germline V CDR1 and CDR2: MGHDK, SYGVNS. CDR3 in DNA: TGTGCCAGCAGGGGTACGGGAACCTACGAGCAGTACTTC. Encoded protein: CASRGTGTYEQYF.

This clone was counted only a few times. The chain recombines TRBV11-1 with TRBJ1-2; D is ambiguous. The CDR3 covers 15 residues. Germline V CDR1 and CDR2: SGHAT, FQDESV (reference sequence). The V and J ends lost 1 base and 4 bases respectively, with 13 bases between them. Here the CDR3 reads CASSLDRGGLYGYTF. CDR3 nucleotide sequence: TGTGCCAGCAGCTTAGATCGGGGAGGGCTCTATGGCTACACCTTC.

The count of this clone is one. This sequence joins TRBV7-2 and TRBJ2-3; the match to TRBD2 covers 9 bases. The V gene end was trimmed by 2 bases and the J gene end by 3 bases; junction bases not matched to a gene: 9. This CDR3 is 17 amino acids long. CDR1 SGHTA and CDR2 FQGNSA come from the germline V gene. The CDR3 loop reads CASSLRGGGGATDTQYF. The CDR3 region has the DNA TGTGCCAGCAGCTTACGAGGTGGCGGGGGGGCAACAGATACGCAGTATTTT.

There are a few counts of this clone. V is TRBV7-3 and J is TRBJ2-3; D gene uncertain. The V end was cut by 2 bases, the J end by 3 bases, with 6 bases between. CDR3 length: 13 residues. CDR1 SGHTA and CDR2 FQGTGA come from the germline V gene. CDR3 region: CASSLARTDTQYF. CDR3 nucleotide sequence: TGTGCCAGCAGCTTAGCGCGGACAGATACGCAGTATTTT.

The chain joins TRBV5-1 to TRBJ2-7, with 11 bases lining up with TRBD1. Germline lookup yields CDR1 SGHRS and CDR2 YFSETQ. CDR3 length: 17 amino acids. V was pared by 4 bases and J by 0 bases, with 9 bases of the junction left unmatched. CDR3 in amino acids: CASSRGTGGLSSYEQYF. The DNA of the CDR3 is TGCGCCAGCAGCCGCGGGACAGGGGGTCTAAGCTCCTACGAGCAGTACTTC.

The chain carries TRBV4-1 and TRBJ1-2; D is perhaps TRBD1 (5 bases). Germline values: CDR1 MGHRA, CDR2 YSYEKL. This CDR3 has 17 residues. Deletions cut 2 bases from V and 4 bases from J, with 20 bases between. The CDR3 DNA is TGCGCCAGCAGCCAAAACGACAGACCTAAAGTCTCCTATGGCTACACCTTC. The encoded protein is CASSQNDRPKVSYGYTF.

A few counts support this clone. The chain combines TRBV30 with TRBJ2-1; 13 bases map to TRBD2. The CDR3 covers 15 residues. Looked up from germline, CDR1 is GTSNPN and CDR2 is SVGIG (reference sequence). V lost 2 bases, J lost 8 bases, and 6 bases stayed unmatched. This CDR3 reads CAWSTGLAGIDEQFF. The CDR3 DNA sequence: TGTGCCTGGAGTACGGGACTAGCGGGGATTGATGAGCAGTTCTTC.

This clone was recorded a few times. This rearrangement joins TRBV5-5 to TRBJ2-2; D not resolved. The ends were cut back, 0 bases at V and 3 bases at J, with 12 bases in the middle. The CDR3 has 16 residues. Germline V gene data show CDR1 as SGHKS and CDR2 as YYEKEE (reference sequence). This chain's CDR3 is CASSLVLGIYTGELFF. In DNA, the CDR3 is TGTGCCAGCAGCTTGGTTCTTGGGATATACACCGGGGAGCTGTTTTTT.

This clone was detected a few times. The chain combines TRBV14 with TRBJ1-2, with D possibly matching TRBD1 (6 bases). This CDR3 region has 14 residues. The ends were cut back, 4 bases at V and 7 bases at J, with 16 bases in the middle. From germline, CDR1 is SGHDN and CDR2 FVKESK. The CDR3 bases are TGTGCCAGCAGCCGCGAAAAGACAGGAGCTGGCTACACCTTC. It translates to CASSREKTGAGYTF.

This clone was observed a few times. CDR3 residues: CASSPRGQSNSGANVLTF. CDR3 coding DNA: TGTGCCAGCAGCCCGAGGGGACAGTCCAACTCTGGGGCCAACGTCCTGACTTTC. The chain is built from TRBV4-2 and TRBJ2-6; 7 bases agree with TRBD1. The J segment lost 0 bases and the V segment lost 4 bases, leaving 9 bases of the junction unmatched. The length of the CDR3 is 18 residues. Germline CDR1 reads LGHNA; CDR2 reads YNFKEQ.

The chain links TRBV29-1 to TRBJ1-6; D is unresolved. Germline CDR1 and CDR2: SQVTM and ANQGSEA. The CDR3 totals 13 residues. Trimming stripped 4 bases from V and 10 bases from J, with 14 bases between. CDR3 sequence reads: CSVALPGRSPLHF. CDR3 in DNA: TGCAGCGTTGCTTTGCCAGGTCGGTCACCCCTCCACTTT.

This clone was detected only a few times. The V gene is TRBV2, the J gene TRBJ1-1; TRBD1 matches at 7 bases. The ends lost 4 bases at V and 0 bases at J; junction bases unmatched: 5. Germline assignment: CDR1 SNHLY and CDR2 FYNNEI. The CDR3 has 15 amino acids. This CDR3 reads CASSGGTAMNTEAFF. The CDR3 coding sequence is TGTGCCAGCAGTGGGGGGACAGCCATGAACACTGAAGCTTTCTTT.

This chain connects TRBV7-9 to TRBJ2-7; the match to TRBD1 covers 10 bases. Germline V gives CDR1 SEHNR, CDR2 FQNEAQ (reference sequence). Trimming at V came to 5 bases and at J to 6 bases, leaving 10 bases not matched to a gene. The length of the CDR3 is 15 residues. In DNA, the CDR3 is TGTGCCAGCAGCGGTGCCGGGACAGGGGAGGTCGAGCAGTACTTC. This encodes CASSGAGTGEVEQYF.